One and the same sample provided the 32 T cell receptor beta chains below, sequenced in a study of shared clonotypes between healthy human individuals. Measured with immunoSEQ multiplex PCR; TCRdb has only the in-frame clones, and not every one. This sample yields 2 million to 3 million clones, of which over 85% are seen a single time; more than 0.35% belongs to the top ten. Source material: naive CD4+ T cells from PBMCs. Specified subset: CD45RA+ positively selected. The receptor set was obtained from a man aged 18 to 30 in good health. Some clones in this sample may be carry-over from other donors' samples.

The chain recombines TRBV6-6 with TRBJ1-5; 12 nucleotides align to TRBD1. The CDR3 contains 16 residues. The V and J ends lost 4 bases and 4 bases, in that order; junction bases with no gene match: 5. Germline V gene sequence: CDR1 MNHNY, CDR2 SVGAGI (reference sequence). CDR3 in DNA: TGTGCCAGCAGTTTTCCGGGACAGGGGGCGAATCAGCCCCAGCATTTT. Its translation is CASSFPGQGANQPQHF.

This clone was recorded only once. The chain employs TRBV5-1 and TRBJ2-3; TRBD2 aligns across 8 bases. The germline gives CDR1 SGHRS, CDR2 YFSETQ. J was trimmed by 2 bases and V by 4 bases; bases with no gene match: 3. The CDR3 runs 14 residues. In DNA form, the CDR3 reads TGCGCCAGCAGCATAGGACTAGCCACAGATACGCAGTATTTT. As protein: CASSIGLATDTQYF. Full variable domain (outside the CDR3, taken from reference TRBV5-1 and TRBJ2-3): KAGVTQTPRYLIKTRGQQVTLSCSPISGHRSVSWYQQTPGQGLQFLFEYFSETQRNKGNFPGRFSGRQFSNSRSEMNVSTLELGDSALYLCASSIGLATDTQYFGPGTRLTVL.

This chain links TRBV4-2 with TRBJ2-5; 7 nucleotides match TRBD2. Germline V gene sequence: CDR1 LGHNA, CDR2 YNFKEQ. This CDR3 has 14 residues. The J segment lost 5 bases and the V segment lost 4 bases, leaving 7 bases of the junction unmatched. In DNA form, the CDR3 reads TGTGCCAGCAGCCCCCCGGCGGGAGTGGAGACCCAGTACTTC. Translation gives CASSPPAGVETQYF.

The chain links TRBV4-1 to TRBJ2-1, with D unresolved. The CDR3 covers 15 residues. Trimming stripped 1 base from V and 3 bases from J, with 10 bases between. The germline V gene encodes CDR1 MGHRA and CDR2 YSYEKL. The CDR3 protein is CASSQGTGLYNEQFF. For the CDR3, the DNA is TGCGCCAGCAGCCAAGGTACCGGGCTCTACAATGAGCAGTTCTTC.

V gene TRBV28 combines with J gene TRBJ1-5, with D possibly being TRBD1 (6 bases). The CDR3 is 17 amino acids. Deletions cut 5 bases from V and 0 bases from J, with 17 bases between. CDR1 and CDR2 from the germline V gene are MDHEN and SYDVKM. CDR3 bases: TGTGCCAGCAGTAGGATCGGGACACGAAATAGCAATCAGCCCCAGCATTTT. Residues: CASSRIGTRNSNQPQHF.

The count of this clone is one. The chain employs TRBV28 and TRBJ2-7; TRBD2 is a possible D gene (6 bases). CDR1 and CDR2 (germline): MDHEN, SYDVKM. Trimming removed 7 bases at V and 9 bases at J, with 19 bases between. The CDR3 is 13 residues long. The CDR3 spells CASTPRTGGMQYF. The CDR3, as DNA: TGTGCCAGCACCCCCAGGACTGGCGGGATGCAGTACTTC.

This sequence joins TRBV7-8 and TRBJ2-7, with no clear D. Deletions cut 3 bases from V and 0 bases from J, with 3 bases between. The germline gives CDR1 SGHVS, CDR2 FQNEAQ. The CDR3 sequence is 12 residues long. The CDR3 sequence is CASSFLSYEQYF. In DNA form, the CDR3 reads TGTGCCAGCAGCTTCCTCTCCTACGAGCAGTACTTC.

In this sample, this clone turned up once. V and J are TRBV5-1 and TRBJ1-1; TRBD1 matches 9 bases. Trimming took 3 bases from V and 6 from J; bases not matched to a gene: 6. The CDR3 loop spans 14 amino acids. The germline V gene has CDR1 SGHRS and CDR2 YFSETQ. The CDR3 nucleotides read TGCGCCAGCAGCTGGGGACAGGGTAGGGCTGAAGCTTTCTTT. Translated: CASSWGQGRAEAFF.

V is TRBV5-1 and J is TRBJ2-3; D unresolved. The germline V gene encodes CDR1 SGHRS and CDR2 YFSETQ. Trimming shortened V by 5 bases and J by 4 bases, and 17 bases separated the two germline ends. The CDR3 is made up of 15 amino acids. CDR3 nucleotide sequence: TGCGCCAGCAGTAAGATGTCAGCTGCTTCAGATACGCAGTATTTT. It specifies CASSKMSAASDTQYF.

This chain connects TRBV18 to TRBJ1-3, with D hard to call. The V gene's germline CDR1 is KGHSH and CDR2 LQKENI. The CDR3 runs to 15 residues. V was cut by 0 bases and J by 8 bases, with 14 bases left in between. CDR3 amino acids: CASSPPSGQVDTIYF. CDR3 DNA: TGTGCCAGCTCACCACCGTCAGGCCAGGTGGACACCATATATTTT.

The V and J genes are TRBV13 and TRBJ2-7; possible D gene TRBD2, 6 bases. Germline V CDR1 and CDR2: PRHDT, FYEKMQ (reference sequence). The ends were cut back, 2 bases at V and 5 bases at J, with 10 bases in the middle. The CDR3 has 13 residues. The CDR3 DNA reads as TGTGCCAGCAGCTTACGGGAGAGGCACGAGCAGTACTTC. Encoded protein: CASSLRERHEQYF.

This clone was found once. V is TRBV5-4 and J is TRBJ1-2, with TRBD1 as a possible D gene (5 bases). The CDR3 consists of 14 residues. Looked up from germline, CDR1 is SGHNT and CDR2 is YYREEE (reference sequence). Between the trimmed V and J ends, which lost 4 bases and 2 bases, there was a span of 12 bases. In DNA form, the CDR3 reads TGTGCCAGCAGCGCCGACCAGGGCAACTATGGCTACACCTTC. This codes for CASSADQGNYGYTF.

The V gene is TRBV6-5, the J gene TRBJ2-3; 9 bases fit TRBD1. Germline assignment: CDR1 MNHEY and CDR2 SVGAGI. V dropped 4 bases and J dropped 7; count of bases not matched to a gene: 6. The CDR3 has 14 amino acids. The CDR3 DNA reads as TGTGCCAGCAGTTCCGGGACAGGGCCGAATACGCAGTATTTT. Its protein product is CASSSGTGPNTQYF.

This chain uses TRBV19 with TRBJ1-2; 7 bases line up with TRBD1. The germline CDR1 and CDR2 sequences are LNHDA and SQIVND (reference sequence). The V gene end was trimmed by 5 bases and the J gene end by 4 bases; junction bases not matched to a gene: 7. The CDR3 loop spans 14 amino acids. The CDR3 here is CASSQNQGVYGYTF. CDR3 nucleotides: TGTGCCAGTAGTCAAAACCAGGGGGTCTATGGCTACACCTTC.

Notes on this clone: This sample includes further DNA sequences coding for the same CDR3. DNA for the CDR3: TGCGCCAGCAGCTTGGCGGAACAGGGGGCTGGCTACACCTTC. Translation: CASSLAEQGAGYTF. V and J are TRBV5-1 and TRBJ1-2; 9 bases align to TRBD1. CDR1 and CDR2 (germline): SGHRS, YFSETQ. The CDR3 extends over 14 amino acids. Unmatched junction bases numbered 4, after V lost 0 bases and J lost 7 bases.

The chain carries TRBV11-2 and TRBJ2-7, with 7 positions matching TRBD1. The CDR3 has 12 amino acids. V lost 4 bases, J lost 10 bases, and 7 bases stayed unmatched. Germline CDR1 reads SGHAT; CDR2 reads FQNNGV. DNA of the CDR3: TGTGCCAGCAGCTGGCTCCGGGACAGTCAGTACTTC. Protein product: CASSWLRDSQYF.

As for this clone: The identical CDR3 is also encoded by other nucleotide sequences in the sample. CDR3 amino acids: CASSDRAGNTIYF. The DNA of the CDR3 is TGTGCCAGCTCCGACAGGGCTGGAAACACCATATATTTT. The rearrangement links TRBV18 to TRBJ1-3; 7 bases are shared with TRBD1. The germline V gene has CDR1 KGHSH and CDR2 LQKENI. V was clipped by 6 bases and J by 2 bases; unmatched bases: 1. The CDR3 runs to 13 residues.

Remarks on this clone: Other DNA sequences of this sample code for an identical CDR3. V gene TRBV20-1 combines with J gene TRBJ1-2; no definite D call. CDR1 DFQATT and CDR2 SNEGSKA come from the germline V gene (reference sequence). The CDR3 runs to 11 residues. V dropped 6 bases and J dropped 3 bases, with 8 bases sitting between them. CDR3 residues: CSARRDYGYTF. DNA for the CDR3: TGCAGTGCCCGGAGGGACTATGGCTACACCTTC.

This clone was seen a few times. The gene calls are TRBV28 and TRBJ1-1; no firm D call. V was pared by 5 bases and J by 7 bases, with 11 bases between. This CDR3 has 12 residues. Germline V gene sequence: CDR1 MDHEN, CDR2 SYDVKM. The CDR3 nucleotides read TGTGCCAGCAGTCTCCTTGCGAGTGAAGCTTTCTTT. Translated: CASSLLASEAFF. Filled out from reference TRBV28 and TRBJ1-1, the complete variable domain reads DVKVTQSSRYLVKRTGEKVFLECVQDMDHENMFWYRQDPGLGLRLIYFSYDVKMKEKGDIPEGYSVSREKKERFSLILESASTNQTSMYLCASSLLASEAFFGQGTRLTVV.

V usage is TRBV2 and J usage is TRBJ2-1, with D perhaps TRBD2 (5 bases). V lost 4 bases and J 8 bases, leaving 15 bases between the germline ends. Germline CDR1 is SNHLY and CDR2 is FYNNEI. The CDR3 is made up of 14 amino acids. CDR3 nucleotides: TGTGCCAGCAGTGGAGACTACCTCACCCATGAGCAGTTCTTC. Translating it yields CASSGDYLTHEQFF.

The rearrangement uses TRBV4-3 and TRBJ2-2, with a tentative D call TRBD2 (6 bases). This CDR3 spans 16 amino acids. CDR1 and CDR2 (germline): LGHNA, YSLEER. V dropped 0 bases and J dropped 6 bases, with 14 bases sitting between them. In nucleotides, the CDR3 is TGCGCCAGCAGCCAAGAATTCCGACTAGGAGCCGGGGAGCTGTTTTTT. Protein: CASSQEFRLGAGELFF.

The genes are TRBV6-1 and TRBJ1-1; TRBD1 is a possible D gene (5 bases). Per germline, CDR1 MNHNS and CDR2 SASEGT. Deletions cut 4 bases from V and 5 bases from J, with 14 bases between. The CDR3 has 14 residues. The chain's CDR3 is CASSVFQGRTEAFF. For the CDR3, the DNA is TGTGCCAGCAGTGTCTTTCAGGGAAGAACTGAAGCTTTCTTT.

This chain uses TRBV5-6 with TRBJ2-7; D may be TRBD1 or TRBD2 (5 bases each). Germline V gives CDR1 SGHDT, CDR2 YYEEEE. The CDR3 covers 14 residues. V gave up 4 bases and J gave up 4 bases, with 15 bases separating them. DNA of the CDR3: TGTGCCAGCAGCGACAGTGGGGGTCAATACGAGCAGTACTTC. Its protein is CASSDSGGQYEQYF.

V usage is TRBV5-6 and J usage is TRBJ2-1; D unresolved. The CDR3 loop spans 14 amino acids. Germline V gene lookup returns CDR1 SGHDT and CDR2 YYEEEE. The germline V and J ends were trimmed by 0 bases and 7 bases, with 11 bases remaining between them. The CDR3 loop reads CASSLGARVNEQFF. CDR3 sequence (DNA): TGTGCCAGCAGCTTGGGTGCCCGGGTAAATGAGCAGTTCTTC.

On this clone itself: Other DNA variants within this sample encode the same CDR3. The V gene is TRBV19, the J gene TRBJ2-7; no clear D gene. This CDR3 contains 12 residues. CDR1 LNHDA and CDR2 SQIVND come from the germline V gene (reference sequence). Trimming shortened V by 3 bases and J by 2 bases, and 5 bases separated the two germline ends. Here the CDR3 reads CASSIGTYEQYF. In DNA, the CDR3 is TGTGCCAGTAGTATCGGAACCTACGAGCAGTACTTC.

V is TRBV19 and J is TRBJ1-1, with unresolved D. The CDR3 totals 13 residues. Trimming took off 1 base at V and 1 base at J, with 4 bases between the two ends. Germline V gene sequence: CDR1 LNHDA, CDR2 SQIVND (reference sequence). The CDR3 DNA follows: TGTGCCAGTAGTATAGTCACGAACACTGAAGCTTTCTTT. It codes for CASSIVTNTEAFF.

The genes are TRBV5-1 and TRBJ2-1; D not resolved. Trimming took off 0 bases at V and 4 bases at J, with 8 bases between the two ends. The CDR3 runs 14 residues. Germline CDR1 is SGHRS and CDR2 is YFSETQ. The CDR3 bases are TGCGCCAGCAGCTTGGGGGCTAGGTACAATGAGCAGTTCTTC. Residues: CASSLGARYNEQFF.

This clone appeared a few times. J is TRBJ1-2 and V is TRBV11-3, with TRBD1 matching over 11 bases. After removal of 5 bases from V and 7 bases from J, the junction contained 3 bases not matched to a gene. The germline gives CDR1 SGHNT, CDR2 YENEEA. The CDR3 totals 13 residues. CDR3 amino acids: CASSLGQGVGYTF. The CDR3 bases are TGTGCCAGCAGCCTGGGACAGGGGGTTGGCTACACCTTC.

The CDR3 DNA reads as TGTGCCAGCAATTTAGCGGGAGGTTCCGAAGTATCCCAGTACTTC. Amino acid sequence: CASNLAGGSEVSQYF. V and J are TRBV2 and TRBJ2-5; 10 bases match TRBD2. Looked up from germline, CDR1 is SNHLY and CDR2 is FYNNEI. The CDR3 consists of 15 residues. Trimming cost V 7 bases and J 9 bases; bases outside gene matches: 14.

The chain links TRBV4-1 to TRBJ2-7; weak D call: TRBD2 (5 bases). Germline-derived CDR1 and CDR2 are MGHRA and YSYEKL. V was cut by 0 bases and J by 5 bases, with 11 bases left in between. This CDR3 is built from 14 residues. CDR3 in amino acids: CASSQESRRNEQYF. The CDR3 DNA reads as TGCGCCAGCAGCCAAGAAAGCAGGAGGAACGAGCAGTACTTC.

The genes are TRBV5-1 and TRBJ2-7; 9 nucleotides align to TRBD2. The V gene's germline CDR1 is SGHRS and CDR2 YFSETQ. The CDR3 has 15 residues. V dropped 5 bases and J dropped 5; count of bases not matched to a gene: 11. The CDR3 DNA sequence: TGCGCCAGCAGTCAGGGGCCTGTAGCGGGAGACGAGCAGTACTTC. It specifies CASSQGPVAGDEQYF.

V usage is TRBV7-3 and J usage is TRBJ2-5; D is perhaps TRBD1 or TRBD2 (6 bases each). Germline V gene sequence: CDR1 SGHTA, CDR2 FQGTGA. There are 15 residues in the CDR3. Trimming removed 2 bases from V and 7 bases from J, with 17 bases in between. CDR3: CASSLLGGTSVTQYF. CDR3 sequence (DNA): TGTGCCAGCAGCTTATTAGGGGGGACGTCTGTGACCCAGTACTTC. Full variable domain (missing parts from reference TRBV7-3 and TRBJ2-5): GAGVSQTPSNKVTEKGKYVELRCDPISGHTALYWYRQSLGQGPEFLIYFQGTGAADDSGLPNDRFFAVRPEGSVSTLKIQRTERGDSAVYLCASSLLGGTSVTQYFGPGTRLLVL.